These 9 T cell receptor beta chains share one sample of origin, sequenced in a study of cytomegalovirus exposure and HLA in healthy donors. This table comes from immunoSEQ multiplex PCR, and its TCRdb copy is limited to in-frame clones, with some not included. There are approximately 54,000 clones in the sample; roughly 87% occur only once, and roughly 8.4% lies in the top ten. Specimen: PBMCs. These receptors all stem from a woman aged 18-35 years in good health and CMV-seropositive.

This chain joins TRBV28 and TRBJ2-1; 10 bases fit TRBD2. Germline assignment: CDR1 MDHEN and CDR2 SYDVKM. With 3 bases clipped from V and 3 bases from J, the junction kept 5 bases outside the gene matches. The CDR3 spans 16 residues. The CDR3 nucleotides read TGTGCCAGCAGTTTCGGAACTAGCGGGATCTACAATGAGCAGTTCTTC. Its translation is CASSFGTSGIYNEQFF.

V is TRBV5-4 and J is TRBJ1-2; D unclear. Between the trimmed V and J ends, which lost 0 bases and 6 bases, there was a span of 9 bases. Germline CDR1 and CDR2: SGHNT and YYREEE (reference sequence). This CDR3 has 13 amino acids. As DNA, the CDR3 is TGTGCCAGCAGCTTGGCAGGCGTAGATGGCTACACCTTC. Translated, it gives CASSLAGVDGYTF.

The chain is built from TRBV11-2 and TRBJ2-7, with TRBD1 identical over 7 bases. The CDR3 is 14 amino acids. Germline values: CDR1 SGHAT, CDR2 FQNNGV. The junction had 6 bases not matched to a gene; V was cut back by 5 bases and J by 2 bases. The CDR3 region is CASSQGDRTYEQYF. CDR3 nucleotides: TGTGCCAGCAGCCAGGGGGACAGAACCTACGAGCAGTACTTC. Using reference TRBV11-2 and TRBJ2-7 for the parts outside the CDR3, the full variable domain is EAGVAQSPRYKIIEKRQSVAFWCNPISGHATLYWYQQILGQGPKLLIQFQNNGVVDDSQLPKDRFSAERLKGVDSTLKIQPAKLEDSAVYLCASSQGDRTYEQYFGPGTRLTVT.

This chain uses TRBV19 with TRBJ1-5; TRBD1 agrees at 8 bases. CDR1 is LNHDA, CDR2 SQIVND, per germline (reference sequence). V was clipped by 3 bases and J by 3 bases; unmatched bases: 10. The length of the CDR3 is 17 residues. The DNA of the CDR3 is TGTGCCAGTAGTATCGTTTGGGACAGGACCCACAATCAGCCCCAGCATTTT. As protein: CASSIVWDRTHNQPQHF.

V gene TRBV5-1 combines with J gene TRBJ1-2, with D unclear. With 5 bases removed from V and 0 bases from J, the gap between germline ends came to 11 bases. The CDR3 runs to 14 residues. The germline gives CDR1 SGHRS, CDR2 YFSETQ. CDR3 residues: CASRRVETNYGYTF. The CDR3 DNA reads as TGCGCCAGCAGGCGGGTAGAAACTAACTATGGCTACACCTTC.

CDR3 nucleotides: TGTGCCAGCAGCTTCTTCACGGGACAGCGAATCCAAGAGACCCAGTACTTC. Protein product: CASSFFTGQRIQETQYF. V and J are TRBV5-4 and TRBJ2-5; 7 bases map to TRBD1. Germline values: CDR1 SGHNT, CDR2 YYREEE (reference sequence). V lost 2 bases and J lost 1; bases outside the gene matches: 11. The CDR3 has 17 residues.

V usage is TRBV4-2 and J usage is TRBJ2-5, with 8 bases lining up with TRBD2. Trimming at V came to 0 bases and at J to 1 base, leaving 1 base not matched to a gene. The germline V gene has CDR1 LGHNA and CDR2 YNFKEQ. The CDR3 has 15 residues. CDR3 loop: CASSQDRGGQETQYF. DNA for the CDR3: TGTGCCAGCAGCCAAGATCGGGGGGGCCAAGAGACCCAGTACTTC.

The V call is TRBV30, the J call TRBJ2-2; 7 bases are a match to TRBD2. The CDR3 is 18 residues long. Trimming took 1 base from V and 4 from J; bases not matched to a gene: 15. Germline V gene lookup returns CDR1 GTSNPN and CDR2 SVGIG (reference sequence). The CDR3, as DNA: TGTGCCTGGAGTGCACCTCCTGGGGGGGTAAGAACCACCGGGGAGCTGTTTTTT. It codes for CAWSAPPGGVRTTGELFF.

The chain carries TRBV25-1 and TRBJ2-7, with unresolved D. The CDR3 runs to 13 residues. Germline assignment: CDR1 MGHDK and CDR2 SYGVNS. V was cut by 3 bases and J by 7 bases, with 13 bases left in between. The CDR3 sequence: CASSDPYKREQYF. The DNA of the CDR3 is TGTGCCAGCAGTGATCCGTACAAGAGGGAGCAGTACTTC.